This TCR beta chain was captured by sequencing in a study of shared clonotypes between healthy human individuals. Study-level findings and limits: Clonotype sharing among donors was thought likely to change with sequencing depth. The authors sampled blood alone, and tissue repertoires likely differ. The genetic and exposure-history diversity represented was limited by few donors.

Sequenced by immunoSEQ multiplex PCR; TCRdb stores in-frame clones only, minus some. This sample carries millions of clones, roughly 92% of them seen once, and the ten largest clones take roughly 0.13%. About this clone itself: The antigen remains undetermined.

CDR1 is MDHEN, CDR2 SYDVKM, per germline. V trimming: 5 bases; J trimming: 4 bases; junction bases outside the gene matches: 7. This CDR3 has 14 residues. Sequencing was done on a sample of naive CD4+ T cells sorted from blood. Subset given: CD45RA+ positively selected. This receptor was taken from a man between 18 and 29 years old in good health. V gene TRBV28 combines with J gene TRBJ1-2; TRBD1 aligns across 7 bases. The CDR3 protein is CASSIPDRAYGYTF. The CDR3, as DNA: TGTGCCAGCAGTATACCAGACAGGGCCTATGGCTACACCTTC.